The present TCR beta chain was sequenced within a study of a mutant IDH1 vaccine in newly diagnosed glioma. As for the study in general: Vaccine administration was initiated 4-6 weeks following radiotherapy alone, or with temozolomide cycles.

Documented time point: week 11, during vaccination. Topical imiquimod accompanied each vaccine dose, which consisted of 300 ug of mutant IDH1 20-mer peptide. Clones were sequenced by immunoSEQ multiplex PCR, and TCRdb holds only the in-frame ones, with some missing. The sample holds 20,000 to 25,000 clones, roughly two thirds seen once. For this clone: Its cognate antigen is unknown.

The source is a man between 18 and 35 years old with glioma. Some clones in this sample may be carry-over from other donors' samples. The sample consisted of peripheral blood mononuclear cells (PBMCs), taken from a glioma patient whose treatment included an IDH1 peptide vaccine.

In nucleotides, the CDR3 is TGCGCCAGCATGCCAGGGGTGTCCTCCTACAATGAGCAGTTCTTC. Translation gives CASMPGVSSYNEQFF. The chain employs TRBV4-1 and TRBJ2-1; tentative D call: TRBD1 (6 bases). Trimming shortened V by 7 bases and J by 0 bases, and 13 bases separated the two germline ends. The CDR3 runs to 15 residues. CDR1 MGHRA and CDR2 YSYEKL come from the germline V gene.